This TCR beta chain derives from a study of OX40 agonist ivuxolimab in advanced cancers. The CDR3 sequence is 15 residues long. Losses at the gene ends were 4 bases for V and 3 bases for J; bases not matched to a gene: 4. CDR1 SGHRS and CDR2 YFSETQ come from the germline V gene. Measured with immunoSEQ multiplex PCR; TCRdb has only the in-frame clones, and not every one. The sample contains roughly 66,000 clones, over 70% of which appear only once. The chain links TRBV5-1 to TRBJ1-5; the match to TRBD1 covers 10 bases. This TCR derives from an adult with an advanced solid tumor such as melanoma, head and neck, liver or kidney cancer. Sequenced here: CD4+ or CD8+ T cells sorted from blood, sampled in a trial of the OX40 agonist ivuxolimab. The CDR3 DNA reads TGCGCCAGCAGCGAGGGACAGGGGACCAATCAGCCCCAGCATTTT. Encoded protein: CASSEGQGTNQPQHF.